This T cell receptor beta chain originates from a study of blood T cell repertoires in COVID-19. Study as a whole: In each case, the material was cDNA or gDNA derived from T cells, B-cell-depleted T cells, or PBMCs.

The protocol was immunoSEQ multiplex PCR, while the TCRdb copy is restricted to in-frame clones and leaves out a portion. The table lists approximately 61,000 clones, 83% of them singletons. Germline lookup yields CDR1 GTSNPN and CDR2 SVGIG (reference sequence). V was pared by 8 bases and J by 1 base, with 12 bases of the junction left unmatched. The CDR3 runs to 16 residues. The gene calls are TRBV30 and TRBJ2-7; 12 bases agree with TRBD1. The sequence derives from a middle-aged man with COVID-19, enrolled during active disease. The source material was peripheral blood. CDR3 in amino acids: CAGGQGASGPSYEQYF. The DNA of the CDR3 is TGTGCCGGGGGACAGGGGGCTAGCGGCCCTTCCTACGAGCAGTACTTC.